This TCR beta chain was sequenced in a study of tumor-infiltrating lymphocytes in primary liver carcinoma. Background on the study: Roughly 3.5 to 8 million productive TCRbeta reads came from each sample, comparable across tissue types. Notes on the study in general: The 250 largest clones made up significantly more of tumor than blood repertoires (p = 0.039).

The template, approximately 500 ng total RNA, yielded TCR beta cDNA made with a constant-region primer. Library construction for TCR beta comprised three nested multiplex PCR rounds performed with slightly modified ARM-PCR. It was with TRBV1-TRBV30 forward primers and a C-beta reverse primer that the first two PCR rounds were run, at approximately 10 cycles each. TCRdb itself ran the multiplex PCR reads through MiXCR, one entry per CDR3 protein. Of almost 200,000 distinct CDR3 sequences in the sample, approximately 64% were seen once. A note on this clonotype: Antigen: not known. An end of the junction differs from the germline gene, which may be a read error.

The V gene's germline CDR1 is SGHAT and CDR2 FQDESV (reference sequence). The CDR3 loop spans 13 amino acids. Germline DNA was extracted too, while blood RNA derived from unsorted whole blood. The chain is built from TRBV11-1 and TRBJ1-1, with D uncertain. The TCR originated in a woman aged 60-75 years with primary liver carcinoma and hepatitis B virus infection. Sequenced sample: peripheral blood. This CDR3 reads CASSLGKRSGAFF. The CDR3, as DNA: TGCGCCAGCAGCTTAGGAAAGAGGAGTGGAGCTTTCTTT.